A selection of T cell receptor beta chains follows, all from one sample in a study of OX40 agonist ivuxolimab in advanced cancers. Only in-frame clones appear in the TCRdb table, and some are missing; sequencing was by immunoSEQ multiplex PCR. The sample consists of about 73,000 clones, 92% of them appearing once. The material was CD4+ or CD8+ T cells sorted from blood, obtained in a trial of the OX40 agonist ivuxolimab. The receptor set was obtained from an adult with an advanced solid tumor such as melanoma, head and neck, liver or kidney cancer. Each CDR3 is given with its conserved first and last residue. The D gene is left open where the match is weak. Clone size is not always given. Where it is, it says once, few, many or a class for expanded clones.

TRBJ2-7	NA	TRBV7-6	NA	TGTGCCAGCAGCTTAGCTCAGACGGACGAGCAGTACTTC	CASSLAQTDEQYF
TRBJ1-1	NA	TRBV9	TRBD1	TGTGCCAGCAGCCCGAGGACAGGGAGCTATGAAGCTTTCTTT	CASSPRTGSYEAFF
TRBJ2-7	NA	TRBV19	NA	TGTGCCAGTAGTCCGGGCGGCGCGTACGAGCAGTACTTC	CASSPGGAYEQYF
TRBJ2-7	NA	TRBV27	NA	TGTGCCAGCAGTTTGGGTGAAACCTACGAGCAGTACTTC	CASSLGETYEQYF
TRBJ1-1	once	TRBV15	NA	TGTGCCACCAGCAGAGATCAGGGTTTGCGAACTGAAGCTTTCTTT	CATSRDQGLRTEAFF
TRBJ2-7	NA	TRBV7-9	NA	TGTGCCAGCAGCCCCCCCCTCCTGGACGGAGACTCCTACGAGCAGTACTTC	CASSPPLLDGDSYEQYF
TRBJ2-7	NA	TRBV13	NA	TGTGCCAGCAGCTTAGGTCGGGCACCCTACGAGCAGTACTTC	CASSLGRAPYEQYF
TRBJ1-1	few	TRBV27	NA	TGTGCCAGCAGTTTAGTGGGGGGGGAGACTGAAGCTTTCTTT	CASSLVGGETEAFF
TRBJ1-6	NA	TRBV7-9	NA	TGTGCCAGCAGCCCTGTCGGGCAGCACTATAATTCACCCCTCCACTTT	CASSPVGQHYNSPLHF
TRBJ2-7	NA	TRBV13	NA	TGTGCCAGCAGCTTCCGGGACATGGCCTACGAGCAGTACTTC	CASSFRDMAYEQYF
TRBJ2-1	NA	TRBV5-5	TRBD2	TGTGCCAGCAGCTCTAGCGGGGGACCCTACAATGAGCAGTTCTTC	CASSSSGGPYNEQFF
TRBJ2-2	NA	TRBV5-1	TRBD2	TGCGCCAGCAGGGATATAGCGGGGATGAACACCGGGGAGCTGTTTTTT	CASRDIAGMNTGELFF
TRBJ2-7	NA	TRBV15	NA	TGTGCCACCAGCTGGGGGTCCTACGAGCAGTACTTC	CATSWGSYEQYF
TRBJ2-7	NA	TRBV19	NA	TGTGCCAGTAGTCCCGCAGGGTCCCTTTCGTTCTACGAGCAGTACTTC	CASSPAGSLSFYEQYF
TRBJ1-4	NA	TRBV19	NA	TGTGCCAGTAGCCCCTCGAGCCGGAGGTGGGAAAAACTGTTTTTT	CASSPSSRRWEKLFF
TRBJ1-1	NA	TRBV6-1	NA	TGTGCCACCTCATCCAGCTTGAACACTGAAGCTTTCTTT	CATSSSLNTEAFF
TRBJ1-4	NA	TRBV2	NA	TGTGCCAGCATTGCACAGCCTAATGAAAAACTGTTTTTT	CASIAQPNEKLFF
TRBJ2-1	NA	TRBV27	NA	TGTGCCAGCAGTCCCCAGGGGCGTGAAAATGAGCAGTTCTTC	CASSPQGRENEQFF
TRBJ2-2	NA	TRBV7-2	TRBD2	TGTGCCAGCAGCTTAACTAGCGGGGGGCCAGGGGAGCTGTTTTTT	CASSLTSGGPGELFF
TRBJ1-4	NA	TRBV6-1	NA	TGTGCCAGCAGTGGCGTGCGGGACATTGACAATGAAAAACTGTTTTTT	CASSGVRDIDNEKLFF
TRBJ2-2	NA	TRBV5-1	NA	TGCGCCAGCAGCTTGGCCTCTCCGACCGGGGAGCTGTTTTTT	CASSLASPTGELFF
TRBJ2-7	NA	TRBV27	NA	TGTGCCAGCAGTTTTGGGACTCCCTACGAGCAGTACTTC	CASSFGTPYEQYF
TRBJ1-5	NA	TRBV19	NA	TGTGCCAGTAGTATACTGTCAACCTCTAGCAATCAGCCCCAGCATTTT	CASSILSTSSNQPQHF
TRBJ1-6	NA	TRBV2	NA	TGTGCCAGCACCCCCGGGGCTGGTTCACCCCTCCACTTT	CASTPGAGSPLHF
TRBJ1-1	once	TRBV5-5	NA	TGTGCCAGCTTCTGGACAGAGGGCCTTGAAGCTTTCTTT	CASFWTEGLEAFF
TRBJ1-2	NA	TRBV5-1	TRBD1	TGCGCCAGCAGCCTGACCGGGACAGGTCATAAAGATAACTATGGCTACACCTTC	CASSLTGTGHKDNYGYTF
TRBJ2-2	NA	TRBV6-6	NA	TGTGCCAGCAGTTGGGGGGCGAACACCGGGGAGCTGTTTTTT	CASSWGANTGELFF
TRBJ2-2	NA	TRBV5-1	TRBD1	TGCGCCAGCAGCCTCATGGGACAGCCGAACACCGGGGAGCTGTTTTTT	CASSLMGQPNTGELFF
TRBJ1-2	NA	TRBV19	NA	TGTGCCAGTAGTTGGTCTTCCTATGGCTACACCTTC	CASSWSSYGYTF
TRBJ2-7	NA	TRBV2	NA	TGTGCCAGCAGCCTCTATTTCCGGGAGACATCCTACGAGCAGTACTTC	CASSLYFRETSYEQYF
TRBJ2-7	few	TRBV29-1	NA	TGCAGCGTTGAAGAGGGCAGCGCTCTCTCCTACGAGCAGTACTTC	CSVEEGSALSYEQYF
TRBJ1-1	NA	TRBV6-5	NA	TGTGCCAGCAGTTACTTCCGAGGGGCGAACACTGAAGCTTTCTTT	CASSYFRGANTEAFF
TRBJ2-7	NA	TRBV9	TRBD1	TGTGCCAGCAGCGCTTCCGCGGGACAGGGGGCCTACGAGCAGTACTTC	CASSASAGQGAYEQYF
TRBJ1-1	NA	TRBV19	NA	TGTGCCAGTAGTATGAACCGTGTTGGGGTCCTCTCTGAAGCTTTCTTT	CASSMNRVGVLSEAFF
TRBJ2-7	NA	TRBV5-6	TRBD2	TGTGCCAGCAGCGCCAAACTAGCGCCGACTTGGGAGCAGTACTTC	CASSAKLAPTWEQYF
TRBJ1-1	NA	TRBV11-2	NA	TGTGCCAGCAGCGCACCGGGACAAAAGAACACTGAAGCTTTCTTT	CASSAPGQKNTEAFF
TRBJ1-2	NA	TRBV11-2	NA	TGTGCCAGCAGCTGGGGGACGGAAAGTTATGGCTACACCTTC	CASSWGTESYGYTF
TRBJ2-7	NA	TRBV6-6	NA	TGTGCCAGCAGTTACCCGAGTGTGCAGCTCGAGCAGTACTTC	CASSYPSVQLEQYF
TRBJ1-1	once	TRBV7-2	NA	TGTGCCAGCAGCCATGAAGAGGCGGCGAACACTGAAGCTTTCTTT	CASSHEEAANTEAFF
TRBJ1-1	NA	TRBV30	TRBD1	TGTGCCTGGAGTCCTACAGGGGATGAAGCTTTCTTT	CAWSPTGDEAFF
TRBJ1-5	NA	TRBV4-1	NA	TGCGCCAGCAGCCCCCCCGCGAATCAGCCCCAGCATTTT	CASSPPANQPQHF
TRBJ2-5	NA	TRBV7-8	TRBD2	TGTGCCAGCAGCTGGACTAGACTACAAGAGACCCAGTACTTC	CASSWTRLQETQYF
TRBJ1-5	NA	TRBV6-5	TRBD1	TGTGCCAGCAGTTGGGGACAGGGCAATCAGCCCCAGCATTTT	CASSWGQGNQPQHF
TRBJ2-7	few	TRBV19	NA	TGTGCCAGTAGCGGCCTTGGGGCCTACGAGCAGTACTTC	CASSGLGAYEQYF
TRBJ1-5	once	TRBV30	NA	TGTGCCTGGAAAATCCTCGGACTCTGGCAGCCCCAGCATTTT	CAWKILGLWQPQHF
TRBJ1-4	NA	TRBV19	TRBD1	TGTGCCAGTAGTATGGGGTCGGAGGGGGCGGGTGAAAAACTGTTTTTT	CASSMGSEGAGEKLFF
TRBJ2-1	once	TRBV2	NA	TGTGCCAGCAGTGTCGCAGGTTCGGGCAATGAGCAGTTCTTC	CASSVAGSGNEQFF
TRBJ2-7	once	TRBV2	TRBD1	TGTGCCAGCAGTGAAGCGAATACCTCCCCGGGACAGGGACCAAGCTACTACGAGCAGTACTTC	CASSEANTSPGQGPSYYEQYF
TRBJ1-1	NA	TRBV5-8	NA	TGTGCCAGCAGCTTGATCAGGACTGAAGCTTTCTTT	CASSLIRTEAFF
TRBJ1-2	NA	TRBV30	NA	TGTGCCTGGACAGGGGTGGACTATGGCTACACCTTC	CAWTGVDYGYTF
TRBJ2-7	NA	TRBV27	NA	TGTGCCAGCAGTTTAATCCCGTTGGGGGAGCAGTACTTC	CASSLIPLGEQYF
TRBJ1-2	NA	TRBV27	TRBD1	TGTGCCAGCAGTCCAAGACAGGGTAGGAACTATGGCTACACCTTC	CASSPRQGRNYGYTF
TRBJ2-3	NA	TRBV2	NA	TGTGCCAGCAGTGAAGCCCCAGGAACCACAGATACGCAGTATTTT	CASSEAPGTTDTQYF
TRBJ2-2	NA	TRBV7-6	TRBD1	TGTGCCAGCAGCTCCCACCGAGGACAGGACACCGGGGAGCTGTTTTTT	CASSSHRGQDTGELFF
TRBJ1-1	few	TRBV4-1	NA	TGCGCCAGCAGCCACCCCGGGCTCACTGAAGCTTTCTTT	CASSHPGLTEAFF